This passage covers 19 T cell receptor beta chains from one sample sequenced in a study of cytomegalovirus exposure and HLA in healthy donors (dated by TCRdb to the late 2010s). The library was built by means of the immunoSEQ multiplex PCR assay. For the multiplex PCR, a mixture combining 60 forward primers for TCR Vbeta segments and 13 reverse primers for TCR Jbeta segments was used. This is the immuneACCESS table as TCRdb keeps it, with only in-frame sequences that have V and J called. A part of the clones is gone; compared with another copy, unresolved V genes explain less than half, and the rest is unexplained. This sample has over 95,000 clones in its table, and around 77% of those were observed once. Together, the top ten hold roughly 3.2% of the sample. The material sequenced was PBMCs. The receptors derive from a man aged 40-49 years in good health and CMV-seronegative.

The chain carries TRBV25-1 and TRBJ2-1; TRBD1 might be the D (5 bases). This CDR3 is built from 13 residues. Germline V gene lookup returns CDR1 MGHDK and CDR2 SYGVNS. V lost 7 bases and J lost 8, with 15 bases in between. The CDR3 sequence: CASTAVGRYEQFF. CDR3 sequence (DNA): TGTGCCAGCACCGCCGTGGGGCGGTATGAGCAGTTCTTC.

The CDR3 spells CASSPRGGSGQPQHF. DNA for the CDR3: TGCGCCAGCAGCCCGAGAGGAGGATCGGGGCAGCCCCAGCATTTT. The chain combines TRBV5-1 with TRBJ1-5; no clear D gene. Germline CDR1 SGHRS, CDR2 YFSETQ. CDR3 length: 15 amino acids. The V end was cut by 4 bases, the J end by 7 bases, with 18 bases between.

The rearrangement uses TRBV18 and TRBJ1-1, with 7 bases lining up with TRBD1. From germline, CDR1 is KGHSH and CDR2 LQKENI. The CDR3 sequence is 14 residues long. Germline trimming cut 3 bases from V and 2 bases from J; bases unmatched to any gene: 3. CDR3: CASSPRGGNTEAFF. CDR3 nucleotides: TGTGCCAGCTCACCGAGAGGGGGCAACACTGAAGCTTTCTTT.

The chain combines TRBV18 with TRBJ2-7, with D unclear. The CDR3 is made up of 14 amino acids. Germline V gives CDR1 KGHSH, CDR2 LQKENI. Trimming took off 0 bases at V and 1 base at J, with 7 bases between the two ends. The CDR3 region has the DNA TGTGCCAGCTCACCACCGTCCGTATCCTACGAGCAGTACTTC. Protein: CASSPPSVSYEQYF. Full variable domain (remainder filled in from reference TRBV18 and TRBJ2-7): NAGVMQNPRHLVRRRGQEARLRCSPMKGHSHVYWYRQLPEEGLKFMVYLQKENIIDESGMPKERFSAEFPKEGPSILRIQQVVRGDSAAYFCASSPPSVSYEQYFGPGTRLTVT.

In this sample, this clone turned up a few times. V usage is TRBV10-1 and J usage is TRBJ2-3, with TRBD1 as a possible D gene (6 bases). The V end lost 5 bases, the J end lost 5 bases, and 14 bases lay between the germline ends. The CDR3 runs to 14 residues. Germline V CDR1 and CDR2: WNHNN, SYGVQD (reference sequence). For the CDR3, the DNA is TGCGCCAGCAGTAGCAGGGGCAAGGAAGATACGCAGTATTTT. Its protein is CASSSRGKEDTQYF.

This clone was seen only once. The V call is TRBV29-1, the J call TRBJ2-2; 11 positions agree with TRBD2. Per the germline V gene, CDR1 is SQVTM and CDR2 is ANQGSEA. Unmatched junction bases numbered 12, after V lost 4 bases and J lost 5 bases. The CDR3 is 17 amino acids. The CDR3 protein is CSVVWGVLAGATGELFF. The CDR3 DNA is TGCAGCGTTGTGTGGGGCGTACTAGCGGGAGCAACCGGGGAGCTGTTTTTT.

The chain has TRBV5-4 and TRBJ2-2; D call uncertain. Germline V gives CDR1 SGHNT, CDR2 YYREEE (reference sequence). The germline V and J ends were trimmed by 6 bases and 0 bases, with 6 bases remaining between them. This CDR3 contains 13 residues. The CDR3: CASTGPNTGELFF. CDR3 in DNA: TGTGCCAGCACCGGTCCGAACACCGGGGAGCTGTTTTTT.

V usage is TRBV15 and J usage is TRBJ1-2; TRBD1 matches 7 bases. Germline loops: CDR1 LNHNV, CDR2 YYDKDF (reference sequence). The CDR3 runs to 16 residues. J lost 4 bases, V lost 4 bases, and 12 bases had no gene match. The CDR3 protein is CATSKGQRMGVYGYTF. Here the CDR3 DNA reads TGTGCCACCAGCAAGGGACAGAGGATGGGAGTCTATGGCTACACCTTC.

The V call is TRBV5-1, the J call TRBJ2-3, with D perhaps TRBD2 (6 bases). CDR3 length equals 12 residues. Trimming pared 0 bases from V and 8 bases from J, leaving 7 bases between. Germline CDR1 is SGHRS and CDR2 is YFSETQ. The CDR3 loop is CASSLEAGTQYF. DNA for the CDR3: TGCGCCAGCAGCTTGGAAGCGGGTACGCAGTATTTT. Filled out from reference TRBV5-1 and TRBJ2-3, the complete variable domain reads KAGVTQTPRYLIKTRGQQVTLSCSPISGHRSVSWYQQTPGQGLQFLFEYFSETQRNKGNFPGRFSGRQFSNSRSEMNVSTLELGDSALYLCASSLEAGTQYFGPGTRLTVL.

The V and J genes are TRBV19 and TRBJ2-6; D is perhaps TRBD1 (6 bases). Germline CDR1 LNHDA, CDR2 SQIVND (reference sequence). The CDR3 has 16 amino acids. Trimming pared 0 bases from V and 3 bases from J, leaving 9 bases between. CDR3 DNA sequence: TGTGCCAGTAGTATAGATGGGGGCTATGGGGCCAACGTCCTGACTTTC. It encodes CASSIDGGYGANVLTF.

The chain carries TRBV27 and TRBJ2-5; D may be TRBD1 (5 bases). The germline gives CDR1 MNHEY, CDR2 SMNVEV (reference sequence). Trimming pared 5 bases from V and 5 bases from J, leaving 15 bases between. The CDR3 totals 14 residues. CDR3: CASSLLTALETQYF. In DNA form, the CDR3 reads TGTGCCAGCAGTCTACTGACAGCACTGGAGACCCAGTACTTC.

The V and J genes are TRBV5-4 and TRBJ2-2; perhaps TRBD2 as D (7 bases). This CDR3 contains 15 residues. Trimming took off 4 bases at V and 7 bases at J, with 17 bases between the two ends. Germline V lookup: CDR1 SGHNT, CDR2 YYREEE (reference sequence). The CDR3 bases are TGTGCCAGCAGCGACCGCAGGGGACTATACGGGGAGCTGTTTTTT. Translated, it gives CASSDRRGLYGELFF.

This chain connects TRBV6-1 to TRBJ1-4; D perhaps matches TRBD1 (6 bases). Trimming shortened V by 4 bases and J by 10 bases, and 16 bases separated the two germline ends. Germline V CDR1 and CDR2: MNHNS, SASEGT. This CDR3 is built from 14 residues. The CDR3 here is CASSAQGAGAKLFF. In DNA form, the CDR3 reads TGTGCCAGCAGTGCACAGGGAGCTGGTGCAAAACTGTTTTTT.

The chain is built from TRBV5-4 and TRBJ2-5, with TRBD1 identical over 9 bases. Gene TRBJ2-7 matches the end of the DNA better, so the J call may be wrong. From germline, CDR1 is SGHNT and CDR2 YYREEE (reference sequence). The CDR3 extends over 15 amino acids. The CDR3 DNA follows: TGTGCCAGCAGCGATAGGACAGGGGTGATCTACGAGCAGTACTTC. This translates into CASSDRTGVIYEQYF.

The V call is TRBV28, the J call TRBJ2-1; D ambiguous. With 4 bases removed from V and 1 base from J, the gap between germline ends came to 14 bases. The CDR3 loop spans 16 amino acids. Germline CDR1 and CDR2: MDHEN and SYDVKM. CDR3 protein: CASSSQRWWSYNEQFF. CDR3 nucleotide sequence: TGTGCCAGCAGTTCCCAGAGGTGGTGGTCCTACAATGAGCAGTTCTTC. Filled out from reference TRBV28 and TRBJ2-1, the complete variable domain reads DVKVTQSSRYLVKRTGEKVFLECVQDMDHENMFWYRQDPGLGLRLIYFSYDVKMKEKGDIPEGYSVSREKKERFSLILESASTNQTSMYLCASSSQRWWSYNEQFFGPGTRLTVL.

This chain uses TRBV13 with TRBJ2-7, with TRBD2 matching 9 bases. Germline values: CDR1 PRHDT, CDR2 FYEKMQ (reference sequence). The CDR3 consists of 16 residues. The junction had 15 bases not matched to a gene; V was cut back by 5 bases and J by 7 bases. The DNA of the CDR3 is TGTGCCAGCAGCCCACAGACTAGCGGCAAAACGGGTGAGCAGTACTTC. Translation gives CASSPQTSGKTGEQYF.

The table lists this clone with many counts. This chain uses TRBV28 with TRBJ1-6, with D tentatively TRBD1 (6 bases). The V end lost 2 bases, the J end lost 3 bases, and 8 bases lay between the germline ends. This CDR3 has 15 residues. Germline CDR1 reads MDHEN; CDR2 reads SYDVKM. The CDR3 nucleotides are TGTGCCAGCAGTTTAGGGACACTCTATAATTCACCCCTCCACTTT. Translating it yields CASSLGTLYNSPLHF.

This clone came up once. The CDR3 DNA reads as TGTGCCAGCAGTGAAGCGCGGGGGCCCCAAGAGACCCAGTACTTC. This gives the protein CASSEARGPQETQYF. The chain is built from TRBV2 and TRBJ2-5, with D perhaps matching TRBD2 (7 bases). V lost 0 bases and J lost 1, with 9 bases in between. The CDR3 extends over 15 amino acids. Germline-derived CDR1 and CDR2 are SNHLY and FYNNEI. Full variable domain (remainder filled in from reference TRBV2 and TRBJ2-5): EPEVTQTPSHQVTQMGQEVILRCVPISNHLYFYWYRQILGQKVEFLVSFYNNEISEKSEIFDDQFSVERPDGSNFTLKIRSTKLEDSAMYFCASSEARGPQETQYFGPGTRLLVL.

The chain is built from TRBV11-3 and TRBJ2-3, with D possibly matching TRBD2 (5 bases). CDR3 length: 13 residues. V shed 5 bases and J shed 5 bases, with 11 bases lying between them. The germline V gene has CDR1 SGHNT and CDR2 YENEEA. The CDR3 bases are TGTGCCAGCAGCCGACGAGGAGGAGATACGCAGTATTTT. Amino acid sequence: CASSRRGGDTQYF.